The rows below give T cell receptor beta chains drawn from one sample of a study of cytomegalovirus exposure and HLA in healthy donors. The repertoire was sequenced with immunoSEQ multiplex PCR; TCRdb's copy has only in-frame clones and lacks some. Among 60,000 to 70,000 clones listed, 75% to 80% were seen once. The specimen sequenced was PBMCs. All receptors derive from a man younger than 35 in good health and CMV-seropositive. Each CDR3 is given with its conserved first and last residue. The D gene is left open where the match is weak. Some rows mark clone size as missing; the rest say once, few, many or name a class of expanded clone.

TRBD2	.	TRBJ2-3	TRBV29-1	TGCAGCGTAGATCCAATCACGGGGGGGACGGATACGCAGTATTTT	CSVDPITGGTDTQYF
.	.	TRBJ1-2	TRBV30	TGTGCCTGGAGACAGGGCACAACCTATGGCTACACCTTC	CAWRQGTTYGYTF
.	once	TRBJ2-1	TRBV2	TGTGCCGTCCGCCGGGACTCGTACAATGAGCAGTTCTTC	CAVRRDSYNEQFF
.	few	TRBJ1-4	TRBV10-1	TGCGCCAGCAGTCGGGGGATTCAGGAAAAACTGTTTTTT	CASSRGIQEKLFF
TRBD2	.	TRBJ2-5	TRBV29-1	TGCAGCGCCCTGGGACTAGCGGGAACCGTCCAAGAGACCCAGTACTTC	CSALGLAGTVQETQYF
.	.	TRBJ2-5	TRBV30	TGTGCCTCCCACGGGGGACAGTGGGAGACCCAGTACTTC	CASHGGQWETQYF
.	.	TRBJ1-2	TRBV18	TGTGCCAGCTCACCACGCCAGGATACCTATGGCTACACCTTC	CASSPRQDTYGYTF
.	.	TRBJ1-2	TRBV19	TGTGCCAGTAGTGGAATTGGACAGCAAAACTATGGCTACACCTTC	CASSGIGQQNYGYTF
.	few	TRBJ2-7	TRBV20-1	TGCAGTGCTTTGGGGGGATCCGAGCAGTACTTC	CSALGGSEQYF
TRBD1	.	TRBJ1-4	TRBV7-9	TGTGCCAGCAGCTCGCGGACGACAGGGTGGCTACTGTTTTTT	CASSSRTTGWLLFF
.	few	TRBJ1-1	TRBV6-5	TGTGCCAGCAGGTGGGGGGAGAACACTGAAGCTTTCTTT	CASRWGENTEAFF
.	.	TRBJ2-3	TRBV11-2	TGTGCCAGCAGCTTTTCGGATACGCAGTATTTT	CASSFSDTQYF
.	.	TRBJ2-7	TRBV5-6	TGTGCCAGCAGCTCGGGTTACTACGAGCAGTACTTC	CASSSGYYEQYF
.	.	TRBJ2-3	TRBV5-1	TGCGCCAGCAGACCTACTAGGAGCACAGATACGCAGTATTTT	CASRPTRSTDTQYF
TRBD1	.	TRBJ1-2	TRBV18	TGTGCCAGCTCACCGTCGAGGACAGGGGGCTTTAATGCTAACTATGGCTACACCTTC	CASSPSRTGGFNANYGYTF
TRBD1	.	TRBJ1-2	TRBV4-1	TGCGCCAGCAGCCAACTAGTCTCCGACAGGGGGCTTGATGGCTACACCTTC	CASSQLVSDRGLDGYTF
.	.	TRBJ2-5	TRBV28	TGTGCCAGCAGTGCAATGGGGGGTAAAGAGACCCAGTACTTC	CASSAMGGKETQYF
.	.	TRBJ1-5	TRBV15	TGTGCCACCAGCAGAGATAGGGGAGGGGATCAGCCCCAGCATTTT	CATSRDRGGDQPQHF
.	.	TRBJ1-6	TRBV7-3	TGTGCCAGCAGCTTAACGGAGGCGGGGCCTCATTCACCCCTCCACTTT	CASSLTEAGPHSPLHF
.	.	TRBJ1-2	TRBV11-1	TGTGCCAGCAGCCTCCTGACCCCGGGGTATGGCTACACCTTC	CASSLLTPGYGYTF
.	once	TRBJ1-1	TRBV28	TGTGCCAGCAGTTTAGGACAGTTGAACACTGAAGCTTTCTTT	CASSLGQLNTEAFF
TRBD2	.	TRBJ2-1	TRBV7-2	TGTGCCAGCAGCTTAGGGACTAGCAGGGGGCAGTTCTTC	CASSLGTSRGQFF
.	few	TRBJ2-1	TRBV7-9	TGTGCCAGCAGCGAGCGTCTAGCGAATGAGCAGTTCTTC	CASSERLANEQFF
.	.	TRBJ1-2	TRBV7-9	TGTGCCAGCAGCTTAAATCTCGAGGACTATGGCTACACCTTC	CASSLNLEDYGYTF
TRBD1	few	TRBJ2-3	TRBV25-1	TGTGCCAGCAGTGACCAGGGGGCCGCAGATACGCAGTATTTT	CASSDQGAADTQYF
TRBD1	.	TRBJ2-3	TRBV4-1	TGCGCCAGCAGCCAACCGGGGACAGGGCCGGGCACAGATACGCAGTATTTT	CASSQPGTGPGTDTQYF
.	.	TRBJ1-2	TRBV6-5	TGTGCCAGCAGTACTTCAGGGGACTACCTCTATGGCTACACCTTC	CASSTSGDYLYGYTF
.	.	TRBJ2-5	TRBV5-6	TGTGCCAGCAACACAGGGAACCAAGAGACCCAGTACTTC	CASNTGNQETQYF
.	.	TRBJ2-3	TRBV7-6	TGTGCCAGCAGCTGGGCAGGGGTCGCAGATACGCAGTATTTT	CASSWAGVADTQYF
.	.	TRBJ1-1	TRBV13	TGTGCCAGCAGCTTAGGGTTAGAACTGAACACTGAAGCTTTCTTT	CASSLGLELNTEAFF
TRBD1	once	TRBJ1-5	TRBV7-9	TGTGCCAGCAGCACCGGGCAGGGGGCTTTTCAGCCCCAGCATTTT	CASSTGQGAFQPQHF
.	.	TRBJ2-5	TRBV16	TGTGCCAGCAGCCAATCCAATAGCGGTTGGGGAGAGACCCAGTACTTC	CASSQSNSGWGETQYF
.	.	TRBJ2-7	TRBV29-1	TGCAGCGTTGAATCGACAGAAATCAACTCCTACGAGCAGTACTTC	CSVESTEINSYEQYF
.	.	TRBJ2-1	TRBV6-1	TGTGCCAGCAGGGCTAGTATTCTTGAGTTCTTC	CASRASILEFF
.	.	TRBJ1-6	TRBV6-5	TGTGCCAGCAGTTACCGGGGGGGCGAATCACCCCTCCACTTT	CASSYRGGESPLHF
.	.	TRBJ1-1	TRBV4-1	TGCGCCAGCAGCCAAGGCGGGGCTGGCGTGAACACTGAAGCTTTCTTT	CASSQGGAGVNTEAFF
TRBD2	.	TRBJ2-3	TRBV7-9	TGTGCCAGCAGCCCCGGGACTAGCAACTCAGATACGCAGTATTTT	CASSPGTSNSDTQYF
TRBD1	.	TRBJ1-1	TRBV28	TGTGCCACCGGCGAGGGACAGGGGAACACTGAAGCTTTCTTT	CATGEGQGNTEAFF
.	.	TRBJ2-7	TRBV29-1	TGCAGCGTTGAAGTTGACCTGACAGACGAGCAGTACTTC	CSVEVDLTDEQYF
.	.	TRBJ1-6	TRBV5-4	TGTGCCAGCAGCTTGTACCCGGATCAGGGCAGTTCACCCCTCCACTTT	CASSLYPDQGSSPLHF
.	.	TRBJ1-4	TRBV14	TGTGCCAGCAGCCAAGGAGGGAGGACGGGAGGAGAAAAACTGTTTTTT	CASSQGGRTGGEKLFF
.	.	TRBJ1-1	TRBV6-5	TGTGCCAGCAGTTACTCAGGCGTTTCGGGGACTGAAGCTTTCTTT	CASSYSGVSGTEAFF
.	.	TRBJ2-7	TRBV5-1	TGCGCCAGCAGCTTGGTCCAGGGGTCATCCTACGAGCAGTACTTC	CASSLVQGSSYEQYF
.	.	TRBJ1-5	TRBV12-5	TGTGCTAGTGGTTTCGGAGAAAATCAGCCCCAGCATTTT	CASGFGENQPQHF
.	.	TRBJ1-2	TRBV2	TGTGCCAGCAGGGGTGCAGGGAAAATCTATGGCTACACCTTC	CASRGAGKIYGYTF
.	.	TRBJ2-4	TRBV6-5	TGTGCCAGCAGCTCGGACACCCTAGCCAAAAACATTCAGTACTTC	CASSSDTLAKNIQYF
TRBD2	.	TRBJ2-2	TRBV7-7	TGTGCCAGCAGCTTAACTAGCGGGAGGGAGAGCACCGGGGAGCTGTTTTTT	CASSLTSGRESTGELFF
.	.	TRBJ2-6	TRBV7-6	TGTGCCAGCAGCTCTAGTGAGGCCAACGTCCTGACTTTC	CASSSSEANVLTF